These T cell receptor beta chains were read from a single sample in a study of T-cell reconstitution after alpha-beta-depleted transplantation in children. TCRdb reprocessed the PCR reads with MiXCR, giving one entry per CDR3 protein. The sample carries about 240,000 distinct CDR3 sequences, more than 20% recorded once. The input for sequencing was PBMCs, taken before TCRalphabeta/CD19-depleted stem cell transplant. These receptors were obtained from a girl aged 2-10 years with Fanconi anemia, due to receive a stem cell transplant. Both conserved end residues are trimmed from each CDR3. The D gene is left open where the match is weak.

cdr3_length	v_call	j_call	d_call	cdr3_aa
9	TRBV2	TRBJ1-1	NA	ASSPGTEAF
10	TRBV29-1	TRBJ2-7	NA	SVGSGLSEQY
13	TRBV20-1	TRBJ2-1	NA	SALRPVEGVLEQF
12	TRBV29-1	TRBJ2-3	TRBD1	SVPPGQGTDTQY
14	TRBV4-2	TRBJ2-3	TRBD2	ASSQDFASGGDTQY
12	TRBV7-2	TRBJ2-1	NA	ASSFRGGTHEQF
12	TRBV29-1	TRBJ2-3	NA	SVEDPSGTDTQY
15	TRBV7-3	TRBJ2-1	TRBD2	ASSSLGLAGFNNEQF
14	TRBV4-2	TRBJ2-3	TRBD2	ASSQGLAGGIDTQY
12	TRBV29-1	TRBJ2-1	TRBD1	SVEGQGSYNEQF
11	TRBV29-1	TRBJ1-1	NA	SVTGRLNTEAF
15	TRBV18	TRBJ2-3	TRBD2	ASSPLLAVKDTDTQY
13	TRBV5-6	TRBJ2-2	NA	ASSFGGRGTGELF
15	TRBV6-5	TRBJ2-4	NA	ASSYSPGWSSKNIQY
14	TRBV9	TRBJ2-7	NA	ASSAGPASYGLEQY
14	TRBV25-1	TRBJ2-3	TRBD1	ASSERTGRLSDTQY
13	TRBV20-1	TRBJ2-7	TRBD2	SARDFLAGDYEQY
17	TRBV11-2	TRBJ2-7	NA	ASSSGRGARTQRSYEQY
14	TRBV5-1	TRBJ2-1	TRBD1	ASSLSRDRTNNEQF
14	TRBV5-1	TRBJ2-2	TRBD2	ASSLRLAGNTGELF
14	TRBV4-1	TRBJ2-7	TRBD1	ASSQVPGQGVHEQY
11	TRBV30	TRBJ1-5	NA	AWNPGGNQPQH
14	TRBV25-1	TRBJ2-3	NA	ASSDNKGWVPDTQY
11	TRBV10-3	TRBJ2-3	TRBD2	AISPSGYDTQY
14	TRBV7-9	TRBJ2-7	TRBD2	ASSAWTSGSSYEQY
13	TRBV5-1	TRBJ2-3	TRBD1	ASSQGQSGTDTQY
13	TRBV5-1	TRBJ2-7	NA	ASSLDGQGIGEQY
12	TRBV29-1	TRBJ2-1	NA	SVDGGVSYNEQF
12	TRBV20-1	TRBJ2-5	NA	SARDLGSKETQY
10	TRBV20-1	TRBJ2-7	TRBD1	SATGQAYEQY
11	TRBV29-1	TRBJ1-2	NA	SAWDRSNYGYT
10	TRBV20-1	TRBJ2-2	NA	SATRSTGELF
13	TRBV5-1	TRBJ2-3	NA	ASSLRQPNTDTQY
11	TRBV29-1	TRBJ2-2	NA	SVAREYTGELF